This is a list of T cell receptor beta chains from one sample in a study of cytomegalovirus exposure and HLA in healthy donors. The data were produced by immunoSEQ multiplex PCR, yet TCRdb's version contains in-frame clones alone and is incomplete. Of around 150,000 clones in the sample, roughly four fifths were seen once. Sequences were obtained from PBMCs. These receptors came from a man aged 50 or older in good health and CMV-seropositive. Each CDR3 is given with its conserved first and last residue. The D gene is left open where the match is weak. Rows may omit the clone size; those that give it use once, few, many or a size class.

>NA|NA|TRBV2|TRBJ2-7
CASSVLIYEQYF
TGTGCCAGCAGTGTGTTAATCTACGAGCAGTACTTC
>NA|NA|TRBV19|TRBJ2-5
CASSMTAGAETQYF
TGTGCCAGTAGTATGACAGCCGGAGCGGAGACCCAGTACTTC
>NA|TRBD1|TRBV28|TRBJ1-5
CASSTGTVRQPQHF
TGTGCCAGCAGCACCGGGACAGTTCGGCAGCCCCAGCATTTT
>NA|NA|TRBV7-2|TRBJ2-7
CASSLGGAAYEQYF
TGTGCCAGCAGCTTAGGGGGAGCGGCCTACGAGCAGTACTTC
>NA|NA|TRBV5-6|TRBJ2-5
CASSLVEETQYF
TGTGCCAGCAGCCTAGTTGAAGAGACCCAGTACTTC
>NA|NA|TRBV9|TRBJ1-6
CASSPGQWGHSPLHF
TGTGCCAGCAGTCCTGGACAGTGGGGCCACTCACCCCTCCACTTT
>NA|NA|TRBV27|TRBJ2-7
CASSLFPSYEQYF
TGTGCCAGCAGTTTATTCCCTTCGTACGAGCAGTACTTC
>NA|NA|TRBV5-4|TRBJ1-3
CASSRGQASGNTIYF
TGTGCCAGCAGCCGGGGACAAGCCTCTGGAAACACCATATATTTT
>NA|NA|TRBV5-6|TRBJ1-5
CASSLRPDSSTQHF
TGTGCCAGCAGCTTGCGTCCGGACAGTAGTACCCAGCATTTT
>NA|TRBD1|TRBV28|TRBJ1-1
CASSSVTGEAFF
TGTGCCAGCAGTTCTGTGACAGGGGAAGCTTTCTTT
>NA|TRBD2|TRBV28|TRBJ2-7
CASSQTGLAAYEQYF
TGTGCCAGCAGCCAAACGGGACTAGCGGCCTACGAGCAGTACTTC
>NA|NA|TRBV30|TRBJ2-2
CAWSVQGTGELFF
TGTGCCTGGAGTGTACAGGGCACCGGGGAGCTGTTTTTT
>NA|TRBD1|TRBV7-2|TRBJ1-6
CASSPYSGTTGGKGSPLHF
TGTGCCAGCAGCCCCTATTCGGGGACGACAGGGGGCAAGGGTTCACCCCTCCACTTT
>NA|TRBD1|TRBV27|TRBJ2-1
CASMQGASYNEQFF
TGTGCCAGCATGCAGGGGGCTTCCTACAATGAGCAGTTCTTC
>NA|TRBD2|TRBV28|TRBJ2-1
CASLLLAGGGGNEQFF
TGTGCCAGCCTTCTGCTAGCGGGAGGGGGAGGCAATGAGCAGTTCTTC
>once|NA|TRBV7-5|TRBJ1-5
CARSLVYQPQHF
TGTGCCAGAAGCTTAGTCTATCAGCCCCAGCATTTT
>NA|NA|TRBV4-2|TRBJ1-1
CASSQEDSNTEAFF
TGTGCCAGCAGCCAAGAGGACAGTAACACTGAAGCTTTCTTT
>NA|TRBD1|TRBV10-3|TRBJ2-5
CAISESTGKETQYF
TGTGCCATCAGTGAGTCGACAGGGAAAGAGACCCAGTACTTC
>NA|NA|TRBV7-3|TRBJ2-3
CASSPSGGATDTQYF
TGTGCCAGCAGCCCGAGTGGGGGGGCCACAGATACGCAGTATTTT
>NA|NA|TRBV6-5|TRBJ1-2
CASSLDRKYGYTF
TGTGCCAGCAGTTTGGACAGAAAGTATGGCTACACCTTC
>NA|TRBD1|TRBV5-1|TRBJ1-1
CASSGLQGAITEAFF
TGCGCCAGCAGCGGCCTTCAGGGGGCTATTACTGAAGCTTTCTTT
>NA|TRBD2|TRBV28|TRBJ2-2
CASHSGRFTGELFF
TGTGCCAGTCATAGCGGGAGGTTCACCGGGGAGCTGTTTTTT
>NA|NA|TRBV28|TRBJ2-5
CASNLAGFSLSETQYF
TGTGCCAGCAACCTGGCAGGGTTTTCTTTGTCAGAGACCCAGTACTTC
>NA|NA|TRBV19|TRBJ1-4
CASEKAGEKLFF
TGTGCCAGCGAAAAAGCGGGTGAAAAACTGTTTTTT
>NA|TRBD1|TRBV28|TRBJ2-7
CASSRETGWAYEQYF
TGTGCCAGCAGTCGAGAGACAGGGTGGGCCTACGAGCAGTACTTC
>few|NA|TRBV7-9|TRBJ1-2
CASSLGEIYGYTF
TGTGCCAGCAGCCTAGGGGAGATCTATGGCTACACCTTC
>few|NA|TRBV14|TRBJ2-1
CASSQEGTALQPLYNEQFF
TGTGCCAGCAGCCAGGAGGGGACAGCGCTACAGCCCCTCTACAATGAGCAGTTCTTC
>once|TRBD1|TRBV15|TRBJ2-6
CATSRDRGSSGANVLTF
TGTGCCACCAGCAGGGACAGGGGAAGCTCTGGGGCCAACGTCCTGACTTTC
>NA|TRBD2|TRBV28|TRBJ2-1
CASSILTSLKNNEQFF
TGTGCCAGCAGTATCCTGACTAGCTTGAAGAACAATGAGCAGTTCTTC
>once|TRBD1|TRBV28|TRBJ2-5
CASRQGVKTQYF
TGTGCCAGTCGACAGGGGGTGAAGACCCAGTACTTC
>NA|TRBD1|TRBV6-5|TRBJ2-7
CASSTAAGGFYEQYF
TGTGCCAGCAGCACCGCCGCAGGGGGCTTCTACGAGCAGTACTTC
>few|NA|TRBV4-3|TRBJ1-1
CASSQGPGEGNTEAFF
TGCGCCAGCAGCCAAGGACCAGGGGAGGGGAACACTGAAGCTTTCTTT